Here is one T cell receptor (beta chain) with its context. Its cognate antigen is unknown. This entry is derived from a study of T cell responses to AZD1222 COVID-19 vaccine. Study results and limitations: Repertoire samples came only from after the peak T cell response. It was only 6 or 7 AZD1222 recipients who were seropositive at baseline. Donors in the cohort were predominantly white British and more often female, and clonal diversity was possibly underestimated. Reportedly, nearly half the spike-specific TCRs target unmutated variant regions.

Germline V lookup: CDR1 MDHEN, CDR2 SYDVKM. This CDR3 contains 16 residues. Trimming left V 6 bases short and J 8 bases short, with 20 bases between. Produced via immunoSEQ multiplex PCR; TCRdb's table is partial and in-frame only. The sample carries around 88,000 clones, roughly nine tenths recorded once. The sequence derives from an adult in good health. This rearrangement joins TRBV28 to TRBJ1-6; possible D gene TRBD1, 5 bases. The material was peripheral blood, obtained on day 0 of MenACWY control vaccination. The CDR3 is CASSSARAGAHSPLHF. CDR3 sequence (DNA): TGTGCCAGCAGCTCCGCCAGGGCCGGGGCCCATTCACCCCTCCACTTT.